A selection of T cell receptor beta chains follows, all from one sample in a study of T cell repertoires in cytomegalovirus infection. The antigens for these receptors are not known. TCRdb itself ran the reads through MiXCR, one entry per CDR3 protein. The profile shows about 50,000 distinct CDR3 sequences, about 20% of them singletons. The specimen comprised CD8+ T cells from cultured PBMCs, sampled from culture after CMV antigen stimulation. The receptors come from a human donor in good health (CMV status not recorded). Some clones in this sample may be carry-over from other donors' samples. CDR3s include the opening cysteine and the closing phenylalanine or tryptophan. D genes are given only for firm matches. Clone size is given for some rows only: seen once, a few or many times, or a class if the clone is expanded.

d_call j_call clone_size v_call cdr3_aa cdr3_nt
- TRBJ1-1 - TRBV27 CASSPGQQNTEAFF TGTGCCAGCAGTCCAGGACAGCAGAACACTGAAGCTTTCTTT
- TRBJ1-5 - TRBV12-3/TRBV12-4 CASSLTNYNQPQHF TGTGCCAGCAGTTTAACGAATTATAATCAGCCCCAGCATTTT
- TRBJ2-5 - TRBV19 CASSIVELSGETQYF TGTGCCAGTAGTATAGTAGAGCTCTCGGGGGAGACCCAGTACTTC
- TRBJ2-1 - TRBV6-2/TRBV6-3 CASSSPGRAYNEQFF TGTGCCAGCAGTTCCCCTGGCAGGGCCTACAATGAGCAGTTCTTC
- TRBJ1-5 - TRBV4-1 CASSQELYSNQPQHF TGCGCCAGCAGCCAAGAGTTGTATAGCAATCAGCCCCAGCATTTT
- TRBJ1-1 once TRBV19 CASSMSAGFTEAFF TGTGCCAGTAGTATGTCGGCAGGGTTCACTGAAGCTTTCTTT
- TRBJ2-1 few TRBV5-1 CASSLDKPNEQFF TGCGCCAGCAGCTTGGATAAGCCCAATGAGCAGTTCTTC
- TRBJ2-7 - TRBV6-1 CASSELPGTYEQYF TGTGCCAGCAGTGAACTTCCAGGAACCTACGAGCAGTACTTC
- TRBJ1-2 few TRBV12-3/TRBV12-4 CASSLVPYGYTF TGTGCCAGCAGTTTAGTCCCGTATGGCTACACCTTC
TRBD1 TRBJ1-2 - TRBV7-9 CASSSGTGVYGYTF TGTGCCAGCAGCTCCGGGACAGGGGTCTATGGCTACACCTTC
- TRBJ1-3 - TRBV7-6 CASSLVSGTRNTIYF TGTGCCAGCAGCTTAGTATCCGGGACTCGAAACACCATATATTTT
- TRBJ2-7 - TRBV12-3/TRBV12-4 CASSGSRTESSYEQYF TGTGCCAGCAGTGGGAGCCGGACGGAAAGCTCCTACGAGCAGTACTTC
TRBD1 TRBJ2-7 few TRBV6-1 CASLLTGVHEQYF TGTGCCAGCTTACTGACAGGGGTCCACGAGCAGTACTTC
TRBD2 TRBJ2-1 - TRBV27 CASSLSTGGAYNEQFF TGTGCCAGCAGTTTATCCACGGGGGGGGCTTACAATGAGCAGTTCTTC
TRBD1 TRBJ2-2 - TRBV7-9 CASSPPGQGDGELFF TGTGCCAGCAGCCCCCCGGGACAGGGGGACGGGGAGCTGTTTTTT
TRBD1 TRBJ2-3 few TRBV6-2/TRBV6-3 CASSYDRGPDTQYF TGTGCCAGCAGTTACGACAGGGGGCCAGATACGCAGTATTTT
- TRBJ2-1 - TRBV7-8 CASSLSNEQFF TGTGCCAGCAGCTTGTCCAATGAGCAGTTCTTC
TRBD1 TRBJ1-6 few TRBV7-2 CASTFAIDRGLTF TGTGCCAGCACCTTCGCAATAGACAGGGGCCTGACATTT